This T cell receptor beta chain derives from a study of T cells in Graves' hyperthyroidism and ophthalmopathy. Regarding the study as a whole: Blood also carried most thyroid clonotypes expanded above 0.001.

This clonotype was detected many times. Antigen unknown. It was uncontrolled infection, other autoimmune disease, pregnancy or lactation that excluded patients. Orbital computed tomography, thyroid ultrasound, serum thyroxine and TRAb, and clinical symptoms together informed the diagnoses. Amplification yielded TCR beta CDR3 regions, with RNA transcripts as the source. Primed by the HTBI set, a first-round RT-PCR was run on the TCR CDR3. TCRdb used MiXCR to reprocess the multiplex PCR reads, holding one entry per CDR3 protein. In the table there are a few hundred thousand distinct CDR3 sequences, around 43% of which are singletons. The sequenced material came from peripheral blood or thyroid tissue (not recorded which). The TCR was taken from an adult woman with Graves' disease, either hyperthyroidism or ophthalmopathy (not recorded which).

The CDR3 region is CSARRPATLSHHGYTF. In DNA, the CDR3 is TGCAGTGCTAGAAGGCCCGCGACACTCTCCCATCATGGCTACACCTTC. The gene calls are TRBV20-1 and TRBJ1-2; no reliable D call. Per the germline V gene, CDR1 is DFQATT and CDR2 is SNEGSKA (reference sequence). The CDR3 is 16 amino acids. V was trimmed by 2 bases and J by 6 bases, leaving 22 bases between them.